This T cell receptor (beta chain) originates from a study of OX40 agonist ivuxolimab in advanced cancers. Study background: Patients were treated with intravenous ivuxolimab, dosed at 0.01 to 10 mg/kg and infused every 2 weeks. In three patients, partial responses were observed, one with hepatocellular carcinoma and two with cutaneous melanoma.

Trimming cost V 4 bases and J 1 base; bases outside gene matches: 5. The germline gives CDR1 SGHNT, CDR2 YYREEE (reference sequence). The CDR3 contains 15 residues. Generated by immunoSEQ multiplex PCR, the TCRdb table keeps only in-frame clones and is missing some. In the table there are fewer than 140,000 clones, 90% of which are singletons. Peripheral blood came from all dose cohorts at three timepoints. The genes are TRBV5-4 and TRBJ2-5; 9 nucleotides line up with TRBD2. Sequenced here: CD4+ or CD8+ T cells sorted from blood, sampled in a trial of the OX40 agonist ivuxolimab. The source of this sequence is an adult with an advanced solid tumor such as melanoma, head and neck, liver or kidney cancer. CDR3: CASSRSGGPQETQYF. The CDR3 DNA reads TGTGCCAGCAGCCGTAGCGGGGGCCCCCAAGAGACCCAGTACTTC.